This T cell receptor beta chain was identified in a study of cytomegalovirus exposure and HLA in healthy donors. Regarding the study as a whole: Immune exposure data for these donors was limited to CMV serostatus.

On this clone: Its specificity is not known. Compared with germline, one end of the junction differs, possibly owing to a read error.

Germline CDR1 MNHEY, CDR2 SVGAGI. CDR3 length equals 12 residues. Healthy people donating bone marrow made up the donors. The PCR used 60 Vbeta and 13 Jbeta primers. Only in-frame clones appear in the TCRdb table, and some are missing; sequencing was by immunoSEQ multiplex PCR. The sample includes 95,000 to 150,000 clones, around 77% seen only once; the top ten take about 3.7%. The sequencing input was PBMCs. This TCR was sampled from a human donor in good health. The chain recombines TRBV6-5 with TRBJ1-2; the D is unclear. The CDR3 reads CASGPGNFGYTF. DNA for the CDR3: TGTGCCAGCGGCCCGGGAAACTTTGGCTACACCTTC.